This TCR beta chain was documented in a study of cytomegalovirus exposure and HLA in healthy donors. Across the study: Membership in the Caucasian-associated ancestry cluster was found for 81% of roughly 360 genotyped donors. Study-level findings and limits: The likely explanation for a cluster of highly shared sequence variants was sequencing artifact. The majority of TCR sequences were rare, yet some public TCRs appeared in many donors. Among TCR beta chains, those listed as cytomegalovirus-associated numbered 164.

The V gene lost 4 bases and the J gene lost 4 bases, with 13 bases spanning the gap. The CDR3 is 14 amino acids. The germline CDR1 and CDR2 sequences are MDHEN and SYDVKM. Worth noting for this clone: Its antigen is not identified.

The PCR ran on 60 Vbeta and 13 Jbeta primers. Here immunoSEQ multiplex PCR was the method, and the copy in TCRdb shows in-frame clones only, minus some. The sample yields roughly 180,000 clones, approximately 82% seen once. This chain uses TRBV28 with TRBJ1-2; the D gene is possibly TRBD1 (5 bases). This sequence was found in a young woman in good health and CMV-seropositive. Material: PBMCs. The CDR3 DNA follows: TGTGCCAGCAGTTCGGGGGGAAGTACCTATGGCTACACCTTC. It is translated as CASSSGGSTYGYTF.